A selection of T cell receptor beta chains follows, all from one sample in a study of OX40 agonist ivuxolimab in advanced cancers. Some clones are missing from TCRdb's copy, which holds only in-frame ones; the method was immunoSEQ multiplex PCR. The repertoire holds approximately 60,000 clones, with 70% to 85% as singletons. This sample comprised CD4+ or CD8+ T cells sorted from blood, obtained in a trial of the OX40 agonist ivuxolimab. These receptors all come from an adult with an advanced solid tumor such as melanoma, head and neck, liver or kidney cancer. CDR3s include the opening cysteine and the closing phenylalanine or tryptophan. D genes are given only for firm matches.

TRBJ1-1 | TRBD1 | TRBV28 | CASSSYRGANTEAFF
TRBJ1-2 | - | TRBV5-4 | CASSLRGRGYTF
TRBJ2-1 | - | TRBV12-5 | CASAPDYNEQFF
TRBJ1-1 | - | TRBV6-1 | CASSQKRNTEAFF
TRBJ1-1 | - | TRBV29-1 | CSVGAEPSNTEAFF
TRBJ1-6 | - | TRBV25-1 | CASSDASLTNSPLHF
TRBJ2-1 | TRBD1 | TRBV28 | CASIYGDRGPYNEQFF
TRBJ2-5 | - | TRBV5-1 | CASSLTVRSGKETQYF
TRBJ2-2 | TRBD1 | TRBV11-3 | CASQGPGELFF
TRBJ1-4 | TRBD1 | TRBV11-2 | CASSKGGTATNEKLFF
TRBJ1-2 | - | TRBV12-2 | CATHGRPGRYGYTF
TRBJ2-7 | TRBD1 | TRBV6-1 | CASSGYRGLGEQYF
TRBJ2-5 | - | TRBV18 | CASSPGLTGERIQYF